This TCR beta chain appears in the sequencing data of a study of T-cell memory formation after mild COVID-19. Germline CDR1 is SGDLS and CDR2 is YYNGEE. The CDR3 spans 14 residues. The V gene end was trimmed by 6 bases and the J gene end by 4 bases; junction bases not matched to a gene: 8. In this sample, this clonotype turned up once. What it binds is not known. Broader study findings: Among CD4+ contracting clones, most were CM and EM, and CD8+ ones EMRA.

TCRdb itself ran the 5' RACE reads through MiXCR, one entry per CDR3 protein. The data hold 58,000 or so distinct CDR3 sequences, with roughly 25% observed a single time. The chain combines TRBV9 with TRBJ1-2, with 8 positions matching TRBD1. This TCR came from a man between 18 and 35 years old who had mild COVID-19 (a few samples of this study predate the infection). Cell type and time point are not known. What was sequenced was PBMCs or a T cell subset sorted from them (not recorded which). The CDR3 loop is CASNPGQETYGYTF. The CDR3 DNA is TGTGCCAGCAACCCGGGACAGGAGACCTATGGCTACACCTTC. The whole variable domain, filled in from reference TRBV9 and TRBJ1-2, reads DSGVTQTPKHLITATGQRVTLRCSPRSGDLSVYWYQQSLDQGLQFLIQYYNGEERAKGNILERFSAQQFPDLHSELNLSSLELGDSALYFCASNPGQETYGYTFGSGTRLTVV.